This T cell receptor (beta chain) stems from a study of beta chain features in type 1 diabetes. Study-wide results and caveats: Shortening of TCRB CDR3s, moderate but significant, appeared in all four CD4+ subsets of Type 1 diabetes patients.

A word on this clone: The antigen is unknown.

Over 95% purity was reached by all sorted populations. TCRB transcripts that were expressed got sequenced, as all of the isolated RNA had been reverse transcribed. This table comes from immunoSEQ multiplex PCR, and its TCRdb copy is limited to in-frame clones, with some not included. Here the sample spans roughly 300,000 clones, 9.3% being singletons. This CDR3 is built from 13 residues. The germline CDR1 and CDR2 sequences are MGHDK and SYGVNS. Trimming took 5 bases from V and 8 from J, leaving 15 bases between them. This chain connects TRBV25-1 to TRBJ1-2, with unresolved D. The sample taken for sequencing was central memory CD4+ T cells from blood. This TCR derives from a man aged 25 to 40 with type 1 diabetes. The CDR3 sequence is CASSQRVQAGYTF. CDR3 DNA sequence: TGTGCCAGCAGTCAGAGGGTCCAAGCAGGCTACACCTTC.